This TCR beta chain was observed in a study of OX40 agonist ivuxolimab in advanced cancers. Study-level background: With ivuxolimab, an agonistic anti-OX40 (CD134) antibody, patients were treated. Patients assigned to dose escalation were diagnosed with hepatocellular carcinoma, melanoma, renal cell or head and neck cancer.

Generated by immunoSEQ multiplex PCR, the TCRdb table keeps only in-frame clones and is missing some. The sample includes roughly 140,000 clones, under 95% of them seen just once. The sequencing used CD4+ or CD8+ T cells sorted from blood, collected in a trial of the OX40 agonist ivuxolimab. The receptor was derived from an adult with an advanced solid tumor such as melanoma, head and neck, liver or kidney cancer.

CDR3 bases: TGTGCCAGCAGCTTAGGACACAGGGGGATAGGGGAAAAACTGTTTTTT. Amino acids: CASSLGHRGIGEKLFF. This chain uses TRBV11-2 with TRBJ1-4; 8 bases are a match to TRBD1. The length of the CDR3 is 16 residues. Germline V lookup: CDR1 SGHAT, CDR2 FQNNGV. V lost 1 base and J lost 8; bases outside the gene matches: 9.